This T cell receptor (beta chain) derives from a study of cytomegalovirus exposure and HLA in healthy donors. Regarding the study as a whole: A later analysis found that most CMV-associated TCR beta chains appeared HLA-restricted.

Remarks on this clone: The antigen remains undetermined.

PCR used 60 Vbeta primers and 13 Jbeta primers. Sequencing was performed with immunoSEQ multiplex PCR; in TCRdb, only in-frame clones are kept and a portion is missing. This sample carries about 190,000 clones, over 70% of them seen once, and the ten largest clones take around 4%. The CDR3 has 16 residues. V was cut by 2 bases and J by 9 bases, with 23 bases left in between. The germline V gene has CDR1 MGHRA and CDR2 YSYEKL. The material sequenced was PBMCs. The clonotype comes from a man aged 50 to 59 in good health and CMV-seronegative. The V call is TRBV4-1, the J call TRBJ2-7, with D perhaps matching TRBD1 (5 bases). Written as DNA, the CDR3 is TGCGCCAGCAGCCAACTCTCGACAGTCATCTCTACGAGGCAGTACTTC. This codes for CASSQLSTVISTRQYF.